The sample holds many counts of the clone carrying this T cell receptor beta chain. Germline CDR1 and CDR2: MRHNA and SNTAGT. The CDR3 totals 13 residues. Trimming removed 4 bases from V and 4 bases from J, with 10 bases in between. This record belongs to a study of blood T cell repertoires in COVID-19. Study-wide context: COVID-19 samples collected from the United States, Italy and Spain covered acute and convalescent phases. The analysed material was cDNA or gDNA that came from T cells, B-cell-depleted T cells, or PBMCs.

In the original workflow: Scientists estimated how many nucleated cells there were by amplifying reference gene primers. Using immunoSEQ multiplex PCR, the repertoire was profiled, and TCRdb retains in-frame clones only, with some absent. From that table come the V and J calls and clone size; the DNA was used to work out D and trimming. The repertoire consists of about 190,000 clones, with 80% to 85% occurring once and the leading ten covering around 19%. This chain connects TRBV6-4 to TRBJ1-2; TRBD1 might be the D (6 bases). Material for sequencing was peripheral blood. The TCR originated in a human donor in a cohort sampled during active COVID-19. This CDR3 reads CASSGGPSYGYTF. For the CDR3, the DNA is TGTGCCAGCAGTGGGGGGCCAAGCTATGGCTACACCTTC.